These T cell receptor beta chains were read from a single sample in a study of blood T cell repertoires in COVID-19. Repertoires were generated with immunoSEQ multiplex PCR, while TCRdb's copy carries only in-frame clones and drops some. The sample comprises fewer than 130,000 clones, over 60% of which are singletons, and roughly 17% rests with the top ten. Sequencing used peripheral blood. Receptors originate from an elderly woman with active or convalescent COVID-19. Each CDR3 is given with its conserved first and last residue. D genes are given only for firm matches. Clone size is stated in some rows and not others, as once, few, many or a class when expanded.

V	J	size	D	DNA	CDR3
TRBV28	TRBJ1-2	few	.	TGTGCCAGCAGCCCAGCCGGCAGGGATGGCTACACCTTC	CASSPAGRDGYTF
TRBV27	TRBJ2-1	once	.	TGTGCCAGCAGACTCCCTCGACAGAGAGGTAATGAGCAGTTCTTC	CASRLPRQRGNEQFF
TRBV2	TRBJ2-4	.	.	TGTGCCAGCAGTGATCGGGGGGCGGTCAAAAACATTCAGTACTTC	CASSDRGAVKNIQYF
TRBV10-3	TRBJ1-2	once	.	TGTGCCATCAGCGGGGGAGGGGCCTCTAGAGACTATGGCTACACCTTC	CAISGGGASRDYGYTF
TRBV4-3	TRBJ2-2	.	TRBD2	TGCGCCAGCAGCCAAATGGGACTAGCGGGAGGGTCCGGGGGGGAGCTGTTTTTT	CASSQMGLAGGSGGELFF
TRBV4-1	TRBJ2-2	.	TRBD2	TGCGCCAGCAGCCGTCAAGATTCAGCCAGCGGGACCGCCGGGGAGCTGTTTTTT	CASSRQDSASGTAGELFF
TRBV4-2	TRBJ1-5	few	.	TGTGCCAGCAGCCAAGGGCAAGTTTTTCTCCGTCAGCCCCAGCATTTT	CASSQGQVFLRQPQHF
TRBV5-1	TRBJ2-7	.	TRBD1	TGCGCCAGCAGCTTGGCGGGACAGATCCACGAGCAGTACTTC	CASSLAGQIHEQYF
TRBV7-2	TRBJ2-1	.	TRBD2	TGTGCCAGCAGCTCCCTACGGACTAGCGGGAGAAATGAGCAGTTCTTC	CASSSLRTSGRNEQFF
TRBV9	TRBJ2-6	.	.	TGTGCCAGCAGCCCCCGCTCTGGGGCCAACGTCCTGACTTTC	CASSPRSGANVLTF
TRBV10-1	TRBJ2-7	many	.	TGCGCCAGCAGGATGCCCGAGGGAGCCCACGAGCAGTACTTC	CASRMPEGAHEQYF
TRBV3-1/TRBV3-2	TRBJ2-4	.	TRBD2	TGTGCCAGCAGCCCGATGTTCGGGAGGGCCGCCAAAAACATTCAGTACTTC	CASSPMFGRAAKNIQYF
TRBV5-1	TRBJ2-1	.	TRBD2	TGCGCCAGCAGCCGGGGACTAGCGGGAGATTACAATGAGCAGTTCTTC	CASSRGLAGDYNEQFF
TRBV11-2	TRBJ2-7	.	.	TGTGCCAGCAGCTTACGAGGAGACTACGAGCAGTACTTC	CASSLRGDYEQYF
TRBV14	TRBJ1-2	.	.	TGTGCCAGCAGCCAAGATTATTCAGGGTTGGGCTACACCTTC	CASSQDYSGLGYTF
TRBV11-2	TRBJ2-1	once	.	TGTGCCAGCAGACGCCCTAGCGTCGTGGGAAATGAGCAGTTCTTC	CASRRPSVVGNEQFF
TRBV5-1	TRBJ1-6	.	.	TGCGCCAGCAGCGCCGTTGGGGGCGATTCACCCCTCCACTTT	CASSAVGGDSPLHF
TRBV28	TRBJ2-3	.	TRBD1	TGTGCCAGCAGTTTAACCAGGGGGAGCACAGATACGCAGTATTTT	CASSLTRGSTDTQYF
TRBV2	TRBJ1-2	few	TRBD1	TGTGCCAGCAGTGGGGACAGGGCTGCTAACTATGGCTACACCTTC	CASSGDRAANYGYTF
TRBV10-3	TRBJ2-1	.	TRBD2	TGTGCCATCAGTGACCCGACTAGCGGGAGGATTAATGAGCAGTTCTTC	CAISDPTSGRINEQFF
TRBV5-1	TRBJ2-1	.	.	TGCGCCAGCAGCTCCCCTGGGGCCAATGAGCAGTTCTTC	CASSSPGANEQFF
TRBV12-5	TRBJ2-3	.	TRBD2	TGTGCTAGTGGTTTGTCTGGACTAGCGGGGCAGTATTTT	CASGLSGLAGQYF
TRBV2	TRBJ2-5	.	TRBD2	TGTGCCAGCAGCCCGACTAGCGGTGGGTTGGGGACCCAGTACTTC	CASSPTSGGLGTQYF
TRBV5-4	TRBJ2-7	.	TRBD1	TGTGCCAGCAGCTTGGAGGGACAGGGGGCGAGTGAGCAGTACTTC	CASSLEGQGASEQYF
TRBV5-1	TRBJ2-2	.	.	TGCGCCAGCAGCTTGGATTTCCGGAGACACACCGGGGAGCTGTTTTTT	CASSLDFRRHTGELFF
TRBV30	TRBJ1-1	.	TRBD1	TGTGCCTGGAGTGTAGCATCTCGGGACAGGAACGTAGCTTTCTTT	CAWSVASRDRNVAFF
TRBV15	TRBJ1-2	.	.	TGTGCCACCAGCAGAGCAGGGGAAGGCTACACCTTC	CATSRAGEGYTF